The next 2 T cell receptor beta chains were all read from a single sample in a study of shared clonotypes between healthy human individuals. Method: immunoSEQ multiplex PCR; TCRdb's copy keeps in-frame clones and lacks some. The data contain about 1.5 million clones, under 99% of them seen just once; the ten biggest clones take up around 0.47%. The specimen sequenced was naive CD4+ T cells sorted from blood. The subset is: CD45RA+ positively selected. Receptor source: a man aged 25 to 45 in good health.

The J gene is TRBJ2-5, the V gene TRBV9; 10 nucleotides align to TRBD2. V was clipped by 4 bases and J by 5 bases; unmatched bases: 11. CDR1 is SGDLS and CDR2 is YYNGEE in the germline V gene. This CDR3 is built from 16 residues. The CDR3 reads CASSRGLAGVIETQYF. CDR3 DNA sequence: TGTGCCAGCAGCCGAGGGCTAGCGGGAGTAATCGAGACCCAGTACTTC.

The chain recombines TRBV29-1 with TRBJ1-4, with D unclear. From germline, CDR1 is SQVTM and CDR2 ANQGSEA. This CDR3 comprises 14 residues. V lost 3 bases to trimming and J lost 0 bases, with 8 bases between them. The CDR3 DNA sequence: TGCAGCGTTGAGTTAACTACAACTAATGAAAAACTGTTTTTT. Protein sequence: CSVELTTTNEKLFF.